The next 28 T cell receptor beta chains were all read from a single sample in a study of T-cell reconstitution after alpha-beta-depleted transplantation in children. TCRbeta library construction was performed incorporating unique molecular identifiers. TCRdb re-called the PCR reads with MiXCR, one entry per CDR3 protein. The sample has 500,000 to 750,000 distinct CDR3 sequences; over 10% are singletons. The specimen was PBMCs, mostly from graft donor cells, collected 360 days after TCRalphabeta/CD19-depleted stem cell transplant. These receptors all stem from a male patient aged 10 to 17 who had a stem cell transplant for acute myeloid leukemia, so the T cells may come from the graft donor.

This chain links TRBV28 with TRBJ2-5, with 7 bases that match TRBD2. The germline gives CDR1 MDHEN, CDR2 SYDVKM. Trimming at V came to 3 bases and at J to 4 bases, leaving 8 bases not matched to a gene. CDR3 length equals 15 residues. CDR3 protein: CASSFWEGAGETQYF. The CDR3 coding sequence is TGTGCCAGCAGTTTTTGGGAGGGAGCGGGAGAGACCCAGTACTTC.

The chain is built from TRBV29-1 and TRBJ2-7, with a possible D match to TRBD2 (5 bases). V shed 3 bases and J shed 0 bases, with 12 bases lying between them. Germline V gene data show CDR1 as SQVTM and CDR2 as ANQGSEA. The CDR3 extends over 14 amino acids. CDR3 protein: CSVEAGAASYEQYF. The DNA of the CDR3 is TGCAGCGTTGAGGCGGGTGCAGCCTCCTACGAGCAGTACTTC.

This clonotype came up many times. The rearrangement joins TRBV29-1 to TRBJ2-2; perhaps TRBD1 as D (6 bases). The length of the CDR3 is 11 residues. From germline, CDR1 is SQVTM and CDR2 ANQGSEA. Trimming stripped 5 bases from V and 12 bases from J, with 13 bases between. Here the CDR3 DNA reads TGCAGCGTTCGGATGACAGGAAAGCTGTTTTTT. It translates to CSVRMTGKLFF.

The rearrangement joins TRBV7-9 to TRBJ1-2; maybe TRBD1 (5 bases). From germline, CDR1 is SEHNR and CDR2 FQNEAQ (reference sequence). Trimming took off 5 bases at V and 8 bases at J, with 18 bases between the two ends. This CDR3 contains 14 residues. This chain's CDR3 is CASSPRDPLKGYTF. As DNA, the CDR3 is TGTGCCAGCAGCCCTCGGGACCCACTAAAGGGCTACACCTTC. Filled out from reference TRBV7-9 and TRBJ1-2, the complete variable domain reads DTGVSQNPRHKITKRGQNVTFRCDPISEHNRLYWYRQTLGQGPEFLTYFQNEAQLEKSRLLSDRFSAERPKGSFSTLEIQRTEQGDSAMYLCASSPRDPLKGYTFGSGTRLTVV.

This chain connects TRBV5-1 to TRBJ2-1, with TRBD2 matching over 10 bases. From germline, CDR1 is SGHRS and CDR2 YFSETQ. The CDR3 runs 15 residues. Trimming removed 1 base from V and 9 bases from J; junction bases left unmatched: 7. The CDR3: CASSLRLAGVGEQFF. The CDR3 DNA is TGCGCCAGCAGCTTGCGGCTAGCGGGAGTAGGTGAGCAGTTCTTC.

The V call is TRBV3-1, the J call TRBJ1-6; D not resolved. Trimming pared 4 bases from V and 10 bases from J, leaving 14 bases between. Per germline, CDR1 LGHDT and CDR2 YNNKEL (reference sequence). This CDR3 is built from 14 residues. In DNA, the CDR3 is TGTGCCAGCAGCCCCGGGTGGGAGAGGTCACCCCTCCACTTT. Its protein is CASSPGWERSPLHF.

This clonotype was detected only a few times. The CDR3 here is CSVKAPSSGDLNTGELFF. Written as DNA, the CDR3 is TGCAGCGTTAAGGCTCCGAGTAGCGGGGACCTGAACACCGGGGAGCTGTTTTTT. The J gene is TRBJ2-2, the V gene TRBV29-1; TRBD2 agrees at 8 bases. This CDR3 has 18 residues. Germline CDR1 is SQVTM and CDR2 is ANQGSEA. Unmatched junction bases numbered 15, after V lost 5 bases and J lost 1 base.

The rearrangement joins TRBV5-1 to TRBJ2-5, with D possibly being TRBD2 (6 bases). V was shortened by 2 bases and J by 5 bases, with 13 bases between the two germline ends. Germline CDR1 SGHRS, CDR2 YFSETQ. The CDR3 sequence is 14 residues long. For the CDR3, the DNA is TGCGCCAGCAGCTTCGGGCAGGGAGGCGAGACCCAGTACTTC. The encoded protein is CASSFGQGGETQYF.

This clonotype was seen a handful of times. V gene TRBV6-6 combines with J gene TRBJ2-3, with D uncertain. The CDR3 totals 12 residues. The V and J ends lost 2 bases and 6 bases respectively, with 6 bases between them. Looked up from germline, CDR1 is MNHNY and CDR2 is SVGAGI (reference sequence). DNA for the CDR3: TGTGCCAGCAGTTACCTAAGGGATACGCAGTATTTT. As protein: CASSYLRDTQYF.

The V and J genes are TRBV9 and TRBJ2-3, with D unresolved. Germline-derived CDR1 and CDR2 are SGDLS and YYNGEE. CDR3 size: 16 residues. Between the trimmed V and J ends, which lost 4 bases and 3 bases, there was a span of 18 bases. The CDR3 DNA reads as TGTGCCAGCAGCCCCCATCAAGCGCTATTGACAGATACGCAGTATTTT. Translating it yields CASSPHQALLTDTQYF.

This clonotype was seen ten or more times. This chain connects TRBV28 to TRBJ2-3, with 10 bases matching TRBD2. CDR1 and CDR2 from the germline V gene are MDHEN and SYDVKM. This CDR3 has 15 amino acids. V lost 4 bases and J lost 3; bases outside the gene matches: 4. The CDR3 DNA follows: TGTGCCAGCAGTTCGGGACTAGCGTTGACAGATACGCAGTATTTT. This encodes CASSSGLALTDTQYF.

This clonotype was picked up a small number of times. The gene calls are TRBV18 and TRBJ2-3; D is unclear. The CDR3 runs 15 residues. V lost 2 bases and J 2 bases, leaving 11 bases between the germline ends. Germline CDR1 and CDR2: KGHSH and LQKENI. The CDR3 sequence: CASSPGMRPTDTQYF. CDR3 DNA sequence: TGTGCCAGCTCACCAGGGATGAGGCCCACAGATACGCAGTATTTT.

This clonotype was found many times. The rearrangement joins TRBV29-1 to TRBJ2-7, with 9 bases aligning to TRBD1. From germline, CDR1 is SQVTM and CDR2 ANQGSEA. The CDR3 is 18 amino acids. The V gene end was trimmed by 4 bases and the J gene end by 0 bases; junction bases not matched to a gene: 16. For the CDR3, the DNA is TGCAGCGTTGTCCACACCGGACCCGGGACAGGGAGCTCCTACGAGCAGTACTTC. The encoded protein is CSVVHTGPGTGSSYEQYF.

This chain uses TRBV7-9 with TRBJ2-7, with D hard to call. Germline V gene sequence: CDR1 SEHNR, CDR2 FQNEAQ (reference sequence). The CDR3 consists of 15 residues. V lost 4 bases, J lost 0 bases, and 13 bases lay in between. The CDR3 DNA reads TGTGCCAGCAGCTCCCCGGGTGACCTCTCCTACGAGCAGTACTTC. Protein sequence: CASSSPGDLSYEQYF. Full variable domain (missing parts from reference TRBV7-9 and TRBJ2-7): DTGVSQNPRHKITKRGQNVTFRCDPISEHNRLYWYRQTLGQGPEFLTYFQNEAQLEKSRLLSDRFSAERPKGSFSTLEIQRTEQGDSAMYLCASSSPGDLSYEQYFGPGTRLTVT.

This clonotype was counted only a few times. This chain links TRBV27 with TRBJ2-1, with D possibly matching TRBD1 (6 bases). The germline V gene encodes CDR1 MNHEY and CDR2 SMNVEV (reference sequence). Between the trimmed V and J ends, which lost 5 bases and 4 bases, there was a span of 15 bases. The CDR3 runs to 15 residues. DNA for the CDR3: TGTGCCAGCAGTCCTGAGGGGGTGGGGTACAATGAGCAGTTCTTC. Its protein product is CASSPEGVGYNEQFF.

In this sample, this clonotype turned up a few times. The chain links TRBV10-3 to TRBJ2-7, with 9 bases lining up with TRBD1. CDR1 ENHRY and CDR2 SYGVKD come from the germline V gene. The J segment lost 6 bases and the V segment lost 10 bases, leaving 7 bases of the junction unmatched. This CDR3 is 12 amino acids long. The CDR3 nucleotides are TGTGCCACCTCGGACAGGGGTGGCGAGCAGTACTTC. Its translation is CATSDRGGEQYF.

Details on this clonotype: Possible read error: a much larger clone is one base away. The gene calls are TRBV2 and TRBJ1-4; no clear D gene. Trimming removed 4 bases from V and 1 base from J, with 7 bases in between. This CDR3 is built from 14 residues. The V gene's germline CDR1 is SNHLY and CDR2 FYNNEI. CDR3 DNA sequence: TGTGCCAGCAGTGTATTGGGAACTAATGAAAAACTGTTTTTT. The encoded protein is CASSVLGTNEKLFF.

The gene calls are TRBV4-3 and TRBJ1-2; TRBD1 matches 8 bases. The junction had 9 bases not matched to a gene; V was cut back by 0 bases and J by 6 bases. Germline CDR1 is LGHNA and CDR2 is YSLEER. CDR3 size: 16 residues. The CDR3 protein is CASSQERGRGLHGYTF. The CDR3 region has the DNA TGCGCCAGCAGCCAAGAAAGGGGCAGGGGGCTGCATGGCTACACCTTC.

The chain recombines TRBV28 with TRBJ2-7; the D gene is possibly TRBD2 (5 bases). The CDR3 loop spans 13 amino acids. Germline V gives CDR1 MDHEN, CDR2 SYDVKM. The ends were cut back, 5 bases at V and 3 bases at J, with 11 bases in the middle. The CDR3 DNA reads as TGTGCCAGCAGTGGGGTCGGACTCTACGAGCAGTACTTC. As protein: CASSGVGLYEQYF.

The table lists this clonotype with a few counts. This CDR3 is CASSQNLIPRHNEQFF. The CDR3 DNA is TGTGCCAGCAGTCAGAACTTAATTCCTAGACATAATGAGCAGTTCTTC. The chain couples TRBV6-2 or TRBV6-3 to TRBJ2-1, with D uncertain. Germline CDR1 and CDR2: MNHEY and SVGEGT. The CDR3 runs to 16 residues. Trimming removed 5 bases at V and 7 bases at J, with 21 bases between.

This chain joins TRBV5-1 and TRBJ2-3; maybe TRBD2 (6 bases). Trimming cost V 5 bases and J 5 bases, with 6 bases left between them. CDR1 SGHRS and CDR2 YFSETQ come from the germline V gene. The CDR3 length is 11 residues. The CDR3 loop reads CASREGDTQYF. In DNA, the CDR3 is TGCGCCAGCAGGGAGGGAGATACGCAGTATTTT.

About this clonotype: A much larger clonotype is one base distant, so this may be a read error. The V call is TRBV20-1, the J call TRBJ2-1; 10 nucleotides agree with TRBD2. The trim removed 8 bases at V and 7 bases at J, leaving 11 bases unmatched. CDR3 length: 14 residues. Germline V lookup: CDR1 DFQATT, CDR2 SNEGSKA (reference sequence). The CDR3 nucleotides read TGCAGTCGAAGAGGACTAGCGGAAGAAAATGAGCAGTTCTTC. It is translated as CSRRGLAEENEQFF.

J is TRBJ2-5 and V is TRBV27; D not certain. The CDR3 has 13 amino acids. Germline CDR1 is MNHEY and CDR2 is SMNVEV (reference sequence). The V gene lost 11 bases and the J gene lost 1 base, with 14 bases spanning the gap. The CDR3 DNA follows: TGTGCCGGGATGATGGCTTTCCAAGAGACCCAGTACTTC. This codes for CAGMMAFQETQYF.

The rearrangement uses TRBV11-3 and TRBJ2-5; D not resolved. The germline gives CDR1 SGHNT, CDR2 YENEEA. The CDR3 has 13 amino acids. V gave up 0 bases and J gave up 5 bases, with 7 bases separating them. CDR3 DNA: TGTGCCAGCAGCTTAGATGGCATGGAGACCCAGTACTTC. Its protein product is CASSLDGMETQYF.

The rearrangement joins TRBV5-1 to TRBJ2-3; TRBD2 matches 9 bases. V lost 4 bases, J lost 4 bases, and 10 bases stayed unmatched. This CDR3 is 16 amino acids long. CDR1 and CDR2 (germline): SGHRS, YFSETQ. CDR3 in DNA: TGCGCCAGCAGCGTTCCGGGACTAGCCTACCCAGATACGCAGTATTTT. Protein sequence: CASSVPGLAYPDTQYF. Using reference TRBV5-1 and TRBJ2-3 for the parts outside the CDR3, the full variable domain is KAGVTQTPRYLIKTRGQQVTLSCSPISGHRSVSWYQQTPGQGLQFLFEYFSETQRNKGNFPGRFSGRQFSNSRSEMNVSTLELGDSALYLCASSVPGLAYPDTQYFGPGTRLTVL.

V is TRBV6-1 and J is TRBJ1-1, with no clear D. V was cut by 6 bases and J by 1 base, with 12 bases left in between. CDR1 is MNHNS and CDR2 is SASEGT in the germline V gene. The CDR3 has 14 amino acids. This CDR3 is CASSSQTPNTEAFF. CDR3 nucleotide sequence: TGTGCCAGCAGCAGCCAAACCCCGAACACTGAAGCTTTCTTT.

The genes are TRBV5-6 and TRBJ1-1; tentatively, D is TRBD1 (6 bases). V dropped 0 bases and J dropped 10 bases, with 16 bases sitting between them. CDR1 and CDR2 from the germline V gene are SGHDT and YYEEEE. This CDR3 region has 14 residues. CDR3 sequence: CASSLVSGGVGAFF. DNA of the CDR3: TGTGCCAGCAGCTTGGTTTCCGGGGGCGTAGGAGCTTTCTTT.

This clonotype was counted a few times. The chain carries TRBV28 and TRBJ2-3, with 13 bases lining up with TRBD2. V was pared by 1 base and J by 4 bases, with 8 bases of the junction left unmatched. Per germline, CDR1 MDHEN and CDR2 SYDVKM. The CDR3 runs 18 residues. The CDR3 region has the DNA TGTGCCAGCAGTTTATATCTAACTAGCGGGAGGGCAGCAGATACGCAGTATTTT. Encoded protein: CASSLYLTSGRAADTQYF.